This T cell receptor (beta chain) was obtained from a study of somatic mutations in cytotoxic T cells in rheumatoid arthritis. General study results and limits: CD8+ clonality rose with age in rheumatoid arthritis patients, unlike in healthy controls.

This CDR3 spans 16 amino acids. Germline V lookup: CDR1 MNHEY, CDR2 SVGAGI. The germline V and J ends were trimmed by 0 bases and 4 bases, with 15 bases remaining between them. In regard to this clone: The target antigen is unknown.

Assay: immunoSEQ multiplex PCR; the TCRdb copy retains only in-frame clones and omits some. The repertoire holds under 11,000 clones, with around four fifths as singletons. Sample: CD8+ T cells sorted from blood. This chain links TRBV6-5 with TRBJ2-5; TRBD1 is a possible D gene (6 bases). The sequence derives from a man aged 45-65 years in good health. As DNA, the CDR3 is TGTGCCAGCAGTTACTCAAGGGGGTTTCGCGGAGAGACCCAGTACTTC. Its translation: CASSYSRGFRGETQYF.